Listed below are T cell receptor beta chains from one sample, sequenced in a study of neurological immune-mediated disorders. TCRdb called the 5' RACE reads again in MiXCR, with one record for every CDR3 protein. The sample carries approximately 30,000 distinct CDR3 sequences, 6.6% recorded once. Material for sequencing was PBMCs. The receptors come from a woman between 50 and 59 years old in good health. CDR3s include the opening cysteine and the closing phenylalanine or tryptophan.

J gene,V gene,CDR3 protein
TRBJ1-5,TRBV28,CASSKIGTATNQPQHF
TRBJ2-1,TRBV6-1,CASSELAVFTYNEQFF
TRBJ1-1,TRBV20-1,CSAWGPDTEAFF
TRBJ2-1,TRBV25-1,CASRTSGSSYNEQFF
TRBJ2-3,TRBV9,CASSVGGSTDTQYF
TRBJ2-1,TRBV5-1,CASSLEESEQFF
TRBJ2-5,TRBV4-2,CASSPLAGGAFDAPEAQYF
TRBJ1-2,TRBV6-5,CASSYSSEGLAGYTF
TRBJ2-2,TRBV7-2,CASRRAGETGELFF
TRBJ2-1,TRBV11-3,CASSHTVSGLAGALINEQFF
TRBJ2-5,TRBV5-6,CASSRGGMRETQYF
TRBJ2-3,TRBV29-1,CSATIILAGHTDTQYF
TRBJ2-5,TRBV5-1,CASSLGYRDQETQYF
TRBJ1-2,TRBV20-1,CSAEWKYGYTF
TRBJ2-6,TRBV5-1,CASRTDSSGANVLTF
TRBJ2-2,TRBV21-1,CASSKIPGRAGAGELFF
TRBJ2-1,TRBV3-1,CASSQADRGGDEQFF
TRBJ2-2,TRBV11-2,CASSLGAGGTGELFF
TRBJ2-7,TRBV7-2,CASSFSGTSYEQYF
TRBJ2-1,TRBV29-1,CSAHWTEYNEQFF
TRBJ2-1,TRBV20-1,CSASVGLAGVEQFF
TRBJ2-3,TRBV5-1,CASNESPGTSLAYF
TRBJ1-5,TRBV5-8,CASSWGTGNQPQHF
TRBJ1-3,TRBV4-2,CASSQELVARGRLSSGNTIYF
TRBJ1-2,TRBV20-1,CSARVGYYGYTF
TRBJ1-6,TRBV11-2,CASSLEPGENSPLHF
TRBJ1-1,TRBV15,CATSRALTGYTEAFF